Here is one T cell receptor beta chain with its context. Its antigen is not known. Generated by immunoSEQ multiplex PCR, the TCRdb table keeps only in-frame clones and is missing some. The sample has tens of thousands of clones; 90% are singletons. This record belongs to a study of T cell responses to AZD1222 COVID-19 vaccine. For the study at large: Timing groups of about 4 and about 12 weeks for second doses were pooled.

Study-level findings and limits: Clonal diversity was possibly underestimated, and white British individuals and females predominated among donors.

The length of the CDR3 is 14 residues. CDR1 and CDR2 (germline): SGHRS, YFSETQ. V was cut by 5 bases and J by 0 bases, with 8 bases left in between. The clonotype was recovered from an adult in good health. The sample here was peripheral blood, taken on day 0 of AZD1222 vaccination. V is TRBV5-1 and J is TRBJ2-2; D gene unclear. The CDR3 DNA reads TGCGCCAGCAGTCGCAGTCCGAACACCGGGGAGCTGTTTTTT. The encoded protein is CASSRSPNTGELFF.